A selection of T cell receptor beta chains follows, all from one sample in a study of blood T cell repertoires in COVID-19. This table comes from immunoSEQ multiplex PCR, and its TCRdb copy is limited to in-frame clones, with some not included. The table has about 59,000 clones, around four fifths seen once. Sequencing was carried out using peripheral blood. These receptors all stem from an elderly woman with acute or convalescent COVID-19. CDR3s include the opening cysteine and the closing phenylalanine or tryptophan. D genes are given only for firm matches. Expanded clones get a size class; other rows say once, few or many, or leave the size out.

CDR3 length,V gene,D gene,J gene,clone size,CDR3 protein,CDR3 DNA
15,TRBV7-9,.,TRBJ1-1,once,CASSLAGTLETEAFF,TGTGCCAGCAGCTTAGCGGGTACTCTGGAGACTGAAGCTTTCTTT
14,TRBV14,.,TRBJ2-1,.,CASSQVWRRNEQFF,TGTGCCAGCAGCCAAGTCTGGCGGAGGAATGAGCAGTTCTTC
14,TRBV5-1,TRBD1,TRBJ1-4,.,CASSLTRGPEKLFF,TGCGCCAGCAGCTTGACCAGGGGGCCTGAAAAACTGTTTTTT
17,TRBV28,.,TRBJ2-5,.,CASSFLPTGTPQETQYF,TGTGCCAGCAGTTTCCTACCGACCGGGACTCCTCAAGAGACCCAGTACTTC
12,TRBV29-1,TRBD1,TRBJ1-2,.,CSAETGWDGYTF,TGCAGCGCCGAGACAGGGTGGGATGGCTACACCTTC
14,TRBV6-5,TRBD1,TRBJ1-6,.,CASSRQGANSPLHF,TGTGCCAGCAGTCGACAGGGGGCAAATTCACCCCTCCACTTT
15,TRBV10-3,TRBD2,TRBJ2-1,.,CAIRALAGGGDEQFF,TGTGCCATCAGGGCCTTAGCGGGAGGTGGGGATGAGCAGTTCTTC
14,TRBV27,.,TRBJ2-1,once,CASKRGGSYNEQFF,TGTGCCAGCAAAAGAGGGGGTTCCTACAATGAGCAGTTCTTC
14,TRBV5-1,.,TRBJ1-4,.,CASSLGGIREKLFF,TGCGCCAGCAGCTTGGGCGGGATCAGGGAAAAACTGTTTTTT
12,TRBV7-2,.,TRBJ1-3,.,CASSLPLNTIYF,TGTGCCAGCAGCCTCCCCCTAAACACCATATATTTT
14,TRBV7-2,.,TRBJ2-2,.,CASSQQGNTGELFF,TGTGCCAGCAGCCAACAGGGGAACACCGGGGAGCTGTTTTTT
13,TRBV7-2,TRBD1,TRBJ1-5,.,CASTEGAYQPQHF,TGTGCCAGCACGGAGGGGGCGTATCAGCCCCAGCATTTT
13,TRBV6-5,.,TRBJ1-1,.,CASSYRGSAEAFF,TGTGCCAGCAGTTATAGGGGGTCGGCTGAAGCTTTCTTT
16,TRBV5-8,.,TRBJ2-3,.,CASSANQGRNTDTQYF,TGTGCCAGCAGCGCGAACCAGGGTAGAAACACAGATACGCAGTATTTT